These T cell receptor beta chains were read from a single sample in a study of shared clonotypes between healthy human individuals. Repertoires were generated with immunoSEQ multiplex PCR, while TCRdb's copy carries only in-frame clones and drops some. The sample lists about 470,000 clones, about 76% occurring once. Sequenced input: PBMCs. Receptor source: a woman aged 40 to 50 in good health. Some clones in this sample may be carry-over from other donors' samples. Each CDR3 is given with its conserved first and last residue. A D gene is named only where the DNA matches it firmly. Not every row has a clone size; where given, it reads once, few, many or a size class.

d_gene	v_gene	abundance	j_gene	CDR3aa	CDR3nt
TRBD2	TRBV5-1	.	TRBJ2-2	CASSPGTSSNTGELFF	TGCGCCAGCAGCCCCGGGACTAGCTCTAACACCGGGGAGCTGTTTTTT
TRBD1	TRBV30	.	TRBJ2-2	CAWTRDRGVGELFF	TGTGCCTGGACCCGGGACAGGGGAGTCGGGGAGCTGTTTTTT
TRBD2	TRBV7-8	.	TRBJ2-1	CASSAWAAGGEQFF	TGTGCCAGCAGCGCCTGGGCAGCGGGAGGTGAGCAGTTCTTC
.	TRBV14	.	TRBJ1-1	CASSQGLDTEAFF	TGTGCCAGCAGCCAGGGGCTGGACACTGAAGCTTTCTTT
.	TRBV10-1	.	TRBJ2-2	CATTPGHGELFF	TGCGCCACCACCCCGGGCCATGGGGAGCTGTTTTTT
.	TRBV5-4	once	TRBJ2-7	CASSFISTSSYEQYF	TGTGCCAGCAGCTTTATCAGTACTAGCTCCTACGAGCAGTACTTC
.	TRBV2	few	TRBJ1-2	CAMRVTLNYGYTF	TGTGCCATGCGAGTTACACTTAACTATGGCTACACCTTC
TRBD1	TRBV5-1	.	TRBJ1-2	CASTGGDGTGVLAGYTF	TGCGCCAGCACCGGTGGAGATGGGACAGGGGTTCTTGCGGGCTACACCTTC
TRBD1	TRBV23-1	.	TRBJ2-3	CANRDRESDTQYF	TGCGCCAACCGGGACAGGGAATCAGATACGCAGTATTTT
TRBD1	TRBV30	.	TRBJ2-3	CAWRDRLSTDTQYF	TGTGCCTGGAGGGACAGGCTTAGCACAGATACGCAGTATTTT
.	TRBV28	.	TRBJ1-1	CASSLFPGMNTEAFF	TGTGCCAGCAGTTTATTTCCGGGAATGAACACTGAAGCTTTCTTT
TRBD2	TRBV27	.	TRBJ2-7	CASRGPGLAGGPLSYEQYF	TGTGCCAGCAGGGGACCGGGACTAGCGGGAGGCCCGCTCTCCTACGAGCAGTACTTC
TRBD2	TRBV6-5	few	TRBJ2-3	CASSRGGRGTDTQYF	TGTGCCAGCTCCCGGGGCGGGAGGGGAACAGATACGCAGTATTTT
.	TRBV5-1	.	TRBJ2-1	CASSLGRGPSSYNEQFF	TGCGCCAGCAGCTTAGGGAGGGGGCCGAGCTCCTACAATGAGCAGTTCTTC
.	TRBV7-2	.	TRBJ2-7	CASSSVTVGYEQYF	TGTGCCAGCAGCTCCGTTACCGTAGGGTACGAGCAGTACTTC
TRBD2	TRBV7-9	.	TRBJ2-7	CASSLGGGAYEQYF	TGTGCCAGCAGCTTAGGCGGGGGGGCCTACGAGCAGTACTTC
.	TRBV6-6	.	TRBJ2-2	CASSYSTNTGELFF	TGTGCCAGCAGTTACTCGACTAACACCGGGGAGCTGTTTTTT
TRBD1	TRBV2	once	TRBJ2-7	CASSEMGQAVYEQYF	TGTGCCAGCAGTGAAATGGGACAGGCCGTCTACGAGCAGTACTTC
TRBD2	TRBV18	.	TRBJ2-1	CASSPRASGSTYNEQFF	TGTGCCAGCTCACCAAGGGCTAGCGGGAGTACATACAATGAGCAGTTCTTC
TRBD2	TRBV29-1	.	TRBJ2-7	CSVQGGGLANEQYF	TGCAGCGTCCAAGGAGGGGGACTAGCGAACGAGCAGTACTTC
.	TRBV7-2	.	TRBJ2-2	CASSPMLAATGELFF	TGTGCCAGCAGCCCGATGTTAGCGGCTACCGGGGAGCTGTTTTTT
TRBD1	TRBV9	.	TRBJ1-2	CASSVGEGAHYGYTF	TGTGCCAGCAGCGTAGGGGAGGGGGCGCACTATGGCTACACCTTC
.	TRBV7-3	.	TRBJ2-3	CASSFIGRTDTQYF	TGTGCCAGCAGCTTCATCGGAAGGACAGATACGCAGTATTTT
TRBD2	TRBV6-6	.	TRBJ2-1	CASSYGTSGRANEQFF	TGTGCCAGCAGTTACGGAACTAGCGGGAGGGCCAATGAGCAGTTCTTC
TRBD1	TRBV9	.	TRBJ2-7	CASSVAAETGTYYEQYF	TGTGCCAGCAGCGTAGCTGCCGAGACAGGGACATATTACGAGCAGTACTTC
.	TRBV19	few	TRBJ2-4	CASSHGWGRTKNIQYF	TGTGCCAGTAGTCACGGGTGGGGGCGAACCAAAAACATTCAGTACTTC
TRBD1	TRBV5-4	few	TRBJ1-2	CASSLGGQGANYGYTF	TGTGCCAGCAGCTTGGGGGGACAGGGAGCTAACTATGGCTACACCTTC
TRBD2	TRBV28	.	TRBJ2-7	CASSYTSGVFVEQYF	TGTGCCAGCAGTTACACTAGCGGGGTTTTCGTAGAGCAGTACTTC
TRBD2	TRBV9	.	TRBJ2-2	CASGRAGTGELFF	TGTGCCAGCGGGAGGGCGGGAACCGGGGAGCTGTTTTTT
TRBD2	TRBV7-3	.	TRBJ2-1	CASSPLAGPYNEQFF	TGTGCCAGCAGCCCACTAGCGGGGCCATACAATGAGCAGTTCTTC
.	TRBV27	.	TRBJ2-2	CASRYTGLTGELFF	TGTGCCAGCAGATATACAGGGTTGACCGGGGAGCTGTTTTTT
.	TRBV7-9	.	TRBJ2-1	CASTMGRGDNEQFF	TGTGCCAGCACCATGGGAAGGGGGGACAATGAGCAGTTCTTC
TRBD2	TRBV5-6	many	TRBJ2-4	CASSLTVAGGLEKNIQYF	TGTGCCAGCAGCTTGACAGTAGCGGGAGGACTCGAAAAAAACATTCAGTACTTC
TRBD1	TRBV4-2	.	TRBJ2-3	CTSSQDPGQGGDTQYF	TGTACCAGCAGCCAAGACCCAGGACAGGGTGGAGATACGCAGTATTTT
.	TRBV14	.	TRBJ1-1	CASSAPVGTRRTEAFF	TGTGCCAGCAGCGCCCCAGTGGGCACCAGACGGACTGAAGCTTTCTTT